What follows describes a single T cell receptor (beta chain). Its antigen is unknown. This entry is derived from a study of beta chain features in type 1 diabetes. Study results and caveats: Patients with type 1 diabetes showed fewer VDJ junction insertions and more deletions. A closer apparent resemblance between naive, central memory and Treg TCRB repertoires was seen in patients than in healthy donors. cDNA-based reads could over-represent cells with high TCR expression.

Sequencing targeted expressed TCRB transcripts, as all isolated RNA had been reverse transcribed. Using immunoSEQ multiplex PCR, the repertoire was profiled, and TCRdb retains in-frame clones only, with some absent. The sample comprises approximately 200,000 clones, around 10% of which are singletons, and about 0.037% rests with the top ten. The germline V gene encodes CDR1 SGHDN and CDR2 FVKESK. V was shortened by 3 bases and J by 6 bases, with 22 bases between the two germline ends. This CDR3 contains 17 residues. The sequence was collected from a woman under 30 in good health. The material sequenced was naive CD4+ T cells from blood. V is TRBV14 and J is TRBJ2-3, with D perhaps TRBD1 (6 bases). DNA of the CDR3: TGTGCCAGCAGCCATCCCCGAGGCCAGGGGCGCATGGATACGCAGTATTTT. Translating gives CASSHPRGQGRMDTQYF.